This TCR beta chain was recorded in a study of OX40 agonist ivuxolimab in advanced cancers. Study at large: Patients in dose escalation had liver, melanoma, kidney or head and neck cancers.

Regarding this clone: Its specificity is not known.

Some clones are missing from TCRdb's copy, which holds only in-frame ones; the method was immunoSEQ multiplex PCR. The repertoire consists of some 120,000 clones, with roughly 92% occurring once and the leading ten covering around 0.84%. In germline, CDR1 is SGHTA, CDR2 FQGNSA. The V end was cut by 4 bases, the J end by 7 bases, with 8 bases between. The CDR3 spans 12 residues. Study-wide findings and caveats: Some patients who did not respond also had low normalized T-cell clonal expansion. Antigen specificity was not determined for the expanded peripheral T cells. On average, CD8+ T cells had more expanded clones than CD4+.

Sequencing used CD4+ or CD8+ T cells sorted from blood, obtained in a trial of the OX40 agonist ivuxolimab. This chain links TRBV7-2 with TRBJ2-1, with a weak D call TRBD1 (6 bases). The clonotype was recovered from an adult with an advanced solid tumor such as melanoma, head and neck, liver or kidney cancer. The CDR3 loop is CASSYRDNEQFF. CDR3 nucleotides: TGTGCCAGCAGCTACAGGGATAATGAGCAGTTCTTC. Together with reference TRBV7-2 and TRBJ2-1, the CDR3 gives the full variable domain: GAGVSQSPSNKVTEKGKDVELRCDPISGHTALYWYRQSLGQGLEFLIYFQGNSAPDKSGLPSDRFSAERTGGSVSTLTIQRTQQEDSAVYLCASSYRDNEQFFGPGTRLTVL.